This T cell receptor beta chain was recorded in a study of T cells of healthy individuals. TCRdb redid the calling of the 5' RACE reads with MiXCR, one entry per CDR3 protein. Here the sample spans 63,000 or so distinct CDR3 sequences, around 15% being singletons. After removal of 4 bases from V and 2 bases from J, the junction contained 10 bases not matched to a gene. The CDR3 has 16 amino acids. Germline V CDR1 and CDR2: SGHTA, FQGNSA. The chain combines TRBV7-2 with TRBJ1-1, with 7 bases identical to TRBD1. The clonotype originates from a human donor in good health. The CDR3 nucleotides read TGTGCCAGCAGCTCCACCCCCGGGACAGTAAACACTGAAGCTTTCTTT. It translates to CASSSTPGTVNTEAFF. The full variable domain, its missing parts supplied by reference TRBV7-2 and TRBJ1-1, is GAGVSQSPSNKVTEKGKDVELRCDPISGHTALYWYRQSLGQGLEFLIYFQGNSAPDKSGLPSDRFSAERTGGSVSTLTIQRTQQEDSAVYLCASSSTPGTVNTEAFFGQGTRLTVV.